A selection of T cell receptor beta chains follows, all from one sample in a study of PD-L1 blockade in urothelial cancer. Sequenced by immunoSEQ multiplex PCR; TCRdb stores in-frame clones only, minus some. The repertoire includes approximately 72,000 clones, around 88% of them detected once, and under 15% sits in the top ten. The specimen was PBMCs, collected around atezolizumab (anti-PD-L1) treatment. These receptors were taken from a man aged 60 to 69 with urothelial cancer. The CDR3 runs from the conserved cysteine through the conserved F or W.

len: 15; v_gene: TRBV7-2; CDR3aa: CASSLGQETYNEQFF
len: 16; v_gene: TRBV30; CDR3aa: CAWSNGRTAENSPLHF
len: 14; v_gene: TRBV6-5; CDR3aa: CASRPSGGPYEQYF
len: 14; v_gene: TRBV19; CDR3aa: CASSPGTASYGYTF
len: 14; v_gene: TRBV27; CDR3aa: CASTRDRRGYEQYF
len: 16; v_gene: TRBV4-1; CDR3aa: CASSLLAGGPGDEQYF
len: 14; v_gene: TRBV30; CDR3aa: CAWSERGRADTQYF
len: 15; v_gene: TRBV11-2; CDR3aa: CASSFQGTGANVLTF
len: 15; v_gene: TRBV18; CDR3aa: CASSREKQYQETQYF
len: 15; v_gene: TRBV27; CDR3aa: CASSYRWASNQPQHF
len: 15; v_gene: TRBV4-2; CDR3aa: CASSRLAGGQETQYF
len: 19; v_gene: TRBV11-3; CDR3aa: CASSLDGLTGGELSDTQYF
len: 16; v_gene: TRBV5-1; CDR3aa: CASSPGLAGIQETQYF
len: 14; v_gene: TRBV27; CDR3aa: CASSLSGQAYEQYF
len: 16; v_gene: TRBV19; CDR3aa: CASRSGGDYSTDTQYF
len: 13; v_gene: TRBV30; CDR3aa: CAWSRNGNQPQHF
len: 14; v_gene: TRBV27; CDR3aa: CASSLSGRGQGYTF
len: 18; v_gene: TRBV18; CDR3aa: CASSPPRRTSGGANEQFF
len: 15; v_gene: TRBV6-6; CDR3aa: CASSYGTDSNQPQHF
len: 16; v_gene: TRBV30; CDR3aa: CAWIPWQGRVYTEAFF
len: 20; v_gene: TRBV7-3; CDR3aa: CASSLRPTVILGNMNTEAFF
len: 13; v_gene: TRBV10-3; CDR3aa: CAIKAGINTEAFF
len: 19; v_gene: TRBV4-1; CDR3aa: CASSQDLAGAGGYQETQYF
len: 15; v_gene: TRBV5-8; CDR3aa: CASSLGRSSYNEQFF
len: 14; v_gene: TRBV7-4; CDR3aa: CASGRQVIYVCYTF
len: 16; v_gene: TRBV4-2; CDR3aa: CASSQDVPSGYYGYTF
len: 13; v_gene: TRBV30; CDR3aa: CAWTGTVPYGYTF
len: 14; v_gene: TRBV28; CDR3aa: CASRVTGGGHEQYF
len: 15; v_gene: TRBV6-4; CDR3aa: CASSEVAGDGAPLHF
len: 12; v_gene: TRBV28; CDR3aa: CASSLEGYEQYF
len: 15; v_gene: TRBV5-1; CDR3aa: CASSLFNMNTGELFF
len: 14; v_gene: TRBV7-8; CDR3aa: CASSFLRNTDTQYF
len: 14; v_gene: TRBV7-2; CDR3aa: CASSQTGEGGELFF
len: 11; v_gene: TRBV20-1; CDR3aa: CSASDRGRKFF
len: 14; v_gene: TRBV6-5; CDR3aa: CASSLGQLATEAFF
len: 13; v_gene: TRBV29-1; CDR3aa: CSVTDRGPDIQYF
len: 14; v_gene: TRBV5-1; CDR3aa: CASSLQATNEKLFF
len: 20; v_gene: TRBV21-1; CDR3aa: CASSKGRGTSGFRGRETQYF
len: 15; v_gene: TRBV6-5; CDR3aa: CASSYARTVQEKLFF
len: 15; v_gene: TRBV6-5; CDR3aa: CASSYSLYGDTEAFF
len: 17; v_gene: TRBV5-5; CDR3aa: CASSLMGTGIRNQPQHF
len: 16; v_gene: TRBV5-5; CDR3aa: CASSLYSGGSEQGAFF
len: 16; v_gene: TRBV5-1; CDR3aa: CASSVQGTANTGELFF
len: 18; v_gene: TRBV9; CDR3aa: CASSVVNPPGQGAYGYTF
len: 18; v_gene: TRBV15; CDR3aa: CATSRDRSTGLTKETQYF
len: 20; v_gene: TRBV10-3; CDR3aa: CAISESVVLGQGKTKNIQYF
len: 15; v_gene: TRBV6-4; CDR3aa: CASSDGQGATDTQYF
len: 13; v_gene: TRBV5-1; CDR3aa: CASRTSPTNEQFF
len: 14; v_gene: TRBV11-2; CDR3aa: CASTLSAGTDTQYF
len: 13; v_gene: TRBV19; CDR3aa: CASTPRGSYGYTF
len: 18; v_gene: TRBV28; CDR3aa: CASSSTLRRTEGRNIQYF
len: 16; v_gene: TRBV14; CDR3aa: CASSQGGTSGYNEQFF